This is a list of T cell receptor beta chains from one sample in a study of CD8 T cells in Susac syndrome. One entry per CDR3 protein, called by TCRdb with MiXCR from the immunoSEQ multiplex PCR reads. The sample gives 240,000 or so distinct CDR3 sequences, 90% to 97% of which show up once; about 0.095% is in the top ten. Sequencing was carried out using CD4+ T cells from PBMCs. The receptor set was obtained from a human donor with Susac syndrome. Each CDR3 is given with its conserved first and last residue. The order of the fields is D gene, clone size, CDR3 length, J gene, V gene, CDR3 DNA, CDR3 protein. The D gene is left open where the match is weak. Size is omitted from some rows. Given values are once, few, many or a class for expanded clones.

NA | NA | 13 | TRBJ2-3 | TRBV20-1 | TGCAGTGCTAGGAGGGCCTCCGGAGATACGCAGTATTTT | CSARRASGDTQYF
NA | NA | 16 | TRBJ2-1 | TRBV29-1 | TGCAGCGTTGAAAGTCTGGGCCGCTACTCCTACAATGAGCAGTTCTTC | CSVESLGRYSYNEQFF
NA | NA | 14 | TRBJ2-2 | TRBV20-1 | TGCAGTGCCCACAGGGATTCGAACACCGGGGAGCTGTTTTTT | CSAHRDSNTGELFF
NA | NA | 14 | TRBJ1-1 | TRBV20-1 | TGCAGTGCTAGAGATCGATGGACCAACACTGAAGCTTTCTTT | CSARDRWTNTEAFF
NA | NA | 14 | TRBJ2-1 | TRBV5-6 | TGTGCCAGCAGCTTGGGAGAGGAACTAAAGGAGCAGTTCTTC | CASSLGEELKEQFF
TRBD2 | NA | 17 | TRBJ2-1 | TRBV5-1 | TGCGCCAGCAGCATCTGGGGGGGACTAGAAGGGTACAATGAGCAGTTCTTC | CASSIWGGLEGYNEQFF
NA | NA | 14 | TRBJ1-1 | TRBV5-8 | TGTGCCAGCAGCTTGGTTATGACGGGGACTGAAGCTTTCTTT | CASSLVMTGTEAFF
NA | NA | 11 | TRBJ1-2 | TRBV30 | TGTGCCTGGAGCCCGATGGGTGGCTACACCTTC | CAWSPMGGYTF
NA | NA | 16 | TRBJ1-4 | TRBV4-2 | TGTGCCAGCAGCCAAGATCGTGGGGGAACTAATGAAAAACTGTTTTTT | CASSQDRGGTNEKLFF
NA | NA | 15 | TRBJ2-3 | TRBV20-1 | TGCAGTGCTAGCGGGGGGCGGGGACGGTTGGATACGCAGTATTTT | CSASGGRGRLDTQYF
NA | NA | 14 | TRBJ1-1 | TRBV29-1 | TGCAGCGTTGCGGCGCAGGCCCTTTCCACTGAAGCTTTCTTT | CSVAAQALSTEAFF
TRBD1 | NA | 14 | TRBJ1-1 | TRBV25-1 | TGTGCCAGCAGTGAAGGCAGGGGGCTTAGTGAAGCTTTCTTT | CASSEGRGLSEAFF
NA | NA | 15 | TRBJ1-5 | TRBV20-1 | TGCAGTGCTAGAGATATGAGGGCACGTCAGGAAGCCCAGCATTTT | CSARDMRARQEAQHF
TRBD1 | NA | 14 | TRBJ2-7 | TRBV12-3/TRBV12-4 | TGTGCCAGCAGCTGGGACAGAGCCCTGGGGGAGCAGTACTTC | CASSWDRALGEQYF
NA | NA | 15 | TRBJ2-6 | TRBV30 | TGTGCCTGGAGTGTACGTCTCTCTGGGGCCAACGTCCTGACTTTC | CAWSVRLSGANVLTF
TRBD1 | NA | 15 | TRBJ2-7 | TRBV11-3 | TGTGCCAGCAGCTCAACAGGGGCCGGATCCTACGAGCAGTACTTC | CASSSTGAGSYEQYF
TRBD2 | NA | 14 | TRBJ2-3 | TRBV6-5 | TGTGCCAGTCGGAGCGGGAGGGACACAGATACGCAGTATTTT | CASRSGRDTDTQYF
NA | NA | 14 | TRBJ1-1 | TRBV30 | TGTGCCTGGACCTCCGGGAGCATGAACACTGAAGCTTTCTTT | CAWTSGSMNTEAFF
NA | NA | 13 | TRBJ1-4 | TRBV6-6 | TGTGCCAGCAGGGCAGACATCTCCGGAAAACTGTTTTTT | CASRADISGKLFF
TRBD2 | NA | 16 | TRBJ2-1 | TRBV5-4 | TGTGCCAGCAGCCCGGGGGGGACTAGCGCTAACAATGAGCAGTTCTTC | CASSPGGTSANNEQFF
TRBD2 | NA | 15 | TRBJ2-7 | TRBV28 | TGTGCCAGCAGTTTAGCGGGAGGCCTATCCTACGAGCAGTACTTC | CASSLAGGLSYEQYF
NA | NA | 14 | TRBJ2-3 | TRBV5-1 | TGCGCCAGCAGCTTGGACGGGATCACAGATACGCAGTATTTT | CASSLDGITDTQYF
NA | few | 11 | TRBJ2-7 | TRBV6-5 | TGTGCCAGCGGTAGGGCCTACGAGCAGTACTTC | CASGRAYEQYF
NA | NA | 14 | TRBJ2-7 | TRBV14 | TGTGCCAGCAGCCAAGATTGGGGATCCTACGAGCAGTACTTC | CASSQDWGSYEQYF
NA | NA | 11 | TRBJ1-2 | TRBV9 | TGTGCCAGCAGGAGGGACTATGGCTACACCTTC | CASRRDYGYTF
NA | NA | 13 | TRBJ2-2 | TRBV14 | TGTGCCAGCAGCCTCCACAACACCGGGGAGCTGTTTTTT | CASSLHNTGELFF
NA | NA | 14 | TRBJ2-7 | TRBV9 | TGTGCCAGCAGCGTAGCCGGTAGGGGGTACGAGCAGTACTTC | CASSVAGRGYEQYF
NA | NA | 15 | TRBJ1-3 | TRBV5-1 | TGCGCCAGCACCACCTCAGGGGACTCTGGAAACACCATATATTTT | CASTTSGDSGNTIYF
NA | NA | 12 | TRBJ1-3 | TRBV29-1 | TGCAGCGTTAGGCGCTCTGGAAACACCATATATTTT | CSVRRSGNTIYF
TRBD2 | NA | 15 | TRBJ2-7 | TRBV28 | TGTGCCAGCAGCATATGGCTAGCGGGAGAGTACGAGCAGTACTTC | CASSIWLAGEYEQYF
TRBD1 | NA | 15 | TRBJ1-5 | TRBV20-1 | TGCAGTGCTAGAGAAGCGGGGACAGGCAATCAGCCCCAGCATTTT | CSAREAGTGNQPQHF
NA | NA | 15 | TRBJ2-7 | TRBV29-1 | TGCAGCGTTGAAGGCGGCGGGACGAGGCCCTACGAGCAGTACTTC | CSVEGGGTRPYEQYF
TRBD2 | NA | 15 | TRBJ2-1 | TRBV7-3 | TGTGCCAGCAGCCGGACCGGGACGACCCCGGGGGGGCAGTTCTTC | CASSRTGTTPGGQFF
NA | NA | 13 | TRBJ2-7 | TRBV20-1 | TGCAGTGCTAGAGTACAACAGACCTACGAGCAGTACTTC | CSARVQQTYEQYF
NA | NA | 15 | TRBJ2-7 | TRBV15 | TGTGCCACCAGCAGAGATCACCTCATCTCCTACGAGCAGTACTTC | CATSRDHLISYEQYF
TRBD1 | NA | 17 | TRBJ2-7 | TRBV19 | TGTGCCAGTAGTATATCCCGGACAGGGGGGGCCTCCTACGAGCAGTACTTC | CASSISRTGGASYEQYF